This TCR beta chain was profiled in a study of blood T cell repertoires in COVID-19. Of note for this clone: At the DNA level, this CDR3 is encoded by other sequences in the same sample as well.

TCRdb keeps only in-frame clones here, not all; method: immunoSEQ multiplex PCR. Of about 410,000 clones listed, around 91% are singletons. This CDR3 has 13 amino acids. Trimming shortened V by 2 bases and J by 2 bases, and 5 bases separated the two germline ends. The germline CDR1 and CDR2 sequences are SGHRS and YFSETQ. V and J are TRBV5-1 and TRBJ1-5; D ambiguous. This receptor was taken from a woman in her thirties or forties with COVID-19, enrolled during active disease. The specimen sequenced was peripheral blood. CDR3 sequence: CASSFSGNQPQHF. CDR3 nucleotides: TGCGCCAGCAGCTTCTCGGGCAATCAGCCCCAGCATTTT.